The present entry profiles one T cell receptor beta chain with its context. Sequencing was performed with immunoSEQ multiplex PCR; in TCRdb, only in-frame clones are kept and a portion is missing. The data show roughly 50,000 clones, 80% to 90% seen once. This sample stems from a study of blood T cell repertoires in COVID-19. The trim removed 5 bases at V and 3 bases at J, leaving 11 bases unmatched. CDR3 length: 17 residues. Per germline, CDR1 MNHEY and CDR2 SMNVEV (reference sequence). This clonotype was obtained from an elderly woman with COVID-19, enrolled during active disease. Sequencing input: peripheral blood. The rearrangement uses TRBV27 and TRBJ1-5; 9 bases map to TRBD1. The CDR3: CASSPSGTGIINQPQHF. CDR3 bases: TGTGCCAGCAGTCCCTCCGGGACAGGGATCATCAATCAGCCCCAGCATTTT.